This TCR beta chain was captured by sequencing in a study of identifying expanded T cells in peripheral blood. Study conclusions and caveats: Over around two and four weeks, about 15 and 18 clones changed, versus around 1.2 between replicates. Across healthy donors, higher total template counts meant significantly greater roughly 2-week count variance.

Details on this clone: What it recognizes is unknown.

Clones were sequenced by immunoSEQ multiplex PCR, and TCRdb holds only the in-frame ones, with some missing. Of approximately 97,000 clones in the sample, around 88% were seen once. V shed 4 bases and J 6 bases; nucleotides not matched to a gene: 5. CDR3 length equals 15 residues. Germline assignment: CDR1 SGHKS and CDR2 YYEKEE (reference sequence). The V and J genes are TRBV5-5 and TRBJ2-1, with TRBD1 matching over 12 bases. The clonotype originates from a person aged 18-70 years in good health. Sequenced material: blood. In nucleotides, the CDR3 is TGTGCCAGCAGCCTCGGGACAGGGGGCTTCAATGAGCAGTTCTTC. Residues: CASSLGTGGFNEQFF.